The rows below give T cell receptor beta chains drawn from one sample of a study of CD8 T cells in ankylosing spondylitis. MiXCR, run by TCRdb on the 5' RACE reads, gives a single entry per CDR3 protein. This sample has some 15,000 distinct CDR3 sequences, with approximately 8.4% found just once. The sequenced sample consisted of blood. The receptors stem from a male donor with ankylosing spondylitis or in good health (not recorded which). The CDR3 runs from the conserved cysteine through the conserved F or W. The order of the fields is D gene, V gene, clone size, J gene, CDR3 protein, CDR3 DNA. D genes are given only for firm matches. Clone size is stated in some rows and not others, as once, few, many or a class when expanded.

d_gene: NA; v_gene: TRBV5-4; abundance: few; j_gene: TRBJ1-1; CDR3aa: CASSLWGDPNTEAFF; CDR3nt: TGTGCCAGCAGCTTGTGGGGGGACCCGAACACTGAAGCTTTCTTT
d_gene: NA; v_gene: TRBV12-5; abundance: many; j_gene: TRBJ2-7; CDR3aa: CASGLAPWYEQYF; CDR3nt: TGTGCTAGTGGTTTGGCCCCGTGGTACGAGCAGTACTTC
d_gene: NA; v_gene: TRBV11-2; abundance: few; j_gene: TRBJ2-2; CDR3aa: CASSQGTVNTGELFF; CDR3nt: TGTGCCAGCTCCCAGGGGACGGTGAACACCGGGGAGCTGTTTTTT
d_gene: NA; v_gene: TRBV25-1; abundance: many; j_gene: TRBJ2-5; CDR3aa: CASSSAGQGLLKETQYF; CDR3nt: TGTGCCAGCAGTTCCGCGGGGCAGGGGCTGTTGAAAGAGACCCAGTACTTC
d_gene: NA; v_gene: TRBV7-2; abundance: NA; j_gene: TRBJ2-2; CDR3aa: CASSSGPAHTGELFF; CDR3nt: TGTGCCAGCAGCTCAGGACCGGCCCACACCGGGGAGCTGTTTTTT
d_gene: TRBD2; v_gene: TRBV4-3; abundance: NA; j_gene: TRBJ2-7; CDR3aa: CASSQDRPSGNSLTKQYF; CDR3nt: TGCGCCAGCAGCCAAGATCGCCCTAGCGGGAACAGCCTTACGAAGCAGTACTTC
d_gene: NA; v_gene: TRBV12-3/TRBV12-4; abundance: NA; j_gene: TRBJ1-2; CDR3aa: CASSSRGGAANYGYTF; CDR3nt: TGTGCCAGCAGTTCCCGTGGGGGGGCAGCTAACTATGGCTACACCTTC
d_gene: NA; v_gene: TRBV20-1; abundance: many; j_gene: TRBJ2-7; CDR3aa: CSARQGGGPYEQYF; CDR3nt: TGCAGTGCCAGGCAGGGTGGAGGACCTTACGAGCAGTACTTC
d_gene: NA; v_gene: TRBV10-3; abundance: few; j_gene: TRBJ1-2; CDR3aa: CAISGDRSYGYTF; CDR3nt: TGTGCCATCAGTGGAGACAGAAGCTATGGCTACACCTTC
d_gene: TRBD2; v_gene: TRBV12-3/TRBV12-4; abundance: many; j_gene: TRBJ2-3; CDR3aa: CASSFTSGRVADTQYF; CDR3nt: TGTGCCAGCAGTTTCACTAGCGGGAGGGTGGCAGATACGCAGTATTTT
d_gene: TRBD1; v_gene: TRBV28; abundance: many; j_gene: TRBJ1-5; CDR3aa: CASRPQSGQGAVQPQHF; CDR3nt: TGTGCCAGCAGACCCCAATCGGGACAGGGGGCTGTTCAGCCCCAGCATTTT
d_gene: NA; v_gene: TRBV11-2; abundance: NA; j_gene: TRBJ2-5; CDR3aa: CASSLGVHPETQYF; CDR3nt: TGTGCCAGCAGCTTAGGGGTACACCCAGAGACCCAGTACTTC
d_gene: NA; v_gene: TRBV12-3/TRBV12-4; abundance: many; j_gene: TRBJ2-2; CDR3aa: CASSLSGNTGELFF; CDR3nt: TGTGCCAGCAGTTTGAGCGGGAACACCGGGGAGCTGTTTTTT
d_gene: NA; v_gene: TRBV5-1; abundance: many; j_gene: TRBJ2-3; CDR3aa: CASSLGQEGDTQYF; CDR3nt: TGCGCCAGCAGCTTGGGACAGGAGGGGGATACGCAGTATTTT
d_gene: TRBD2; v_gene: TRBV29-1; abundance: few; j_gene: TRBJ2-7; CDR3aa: CSVTTSASYEQYF; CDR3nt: TGCAGCGTTACGACTAGCGCGAGCTACGAGCAGTACTTC
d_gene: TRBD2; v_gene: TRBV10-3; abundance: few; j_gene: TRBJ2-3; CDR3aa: CAISGSLAGGTDTQYF; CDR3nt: TGTGCCATCAGTGGGTCCCTAGCGGGGGGTACAGATACGCAGTATTTT
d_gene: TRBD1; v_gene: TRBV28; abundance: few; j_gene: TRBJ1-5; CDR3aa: CASRPDRAAYSNQPQHF; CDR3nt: TGTGCCAGCAGGCCCGACAGGGCGGCGTATAGCAATCAGCCCCAGCATTTT
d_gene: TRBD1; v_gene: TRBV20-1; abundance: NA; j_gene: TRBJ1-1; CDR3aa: CSAIPGGAGEAFF; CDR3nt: TGCAGTGCTATACCAGGGGGCGCAGGTGAAGCTTTCTTT
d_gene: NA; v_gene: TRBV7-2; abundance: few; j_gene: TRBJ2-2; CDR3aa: CASSLGQRDGELFF; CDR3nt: TGTGCCAGCAGCCTGGGACAAAGAGACGGGGAGCTGTTTTTT
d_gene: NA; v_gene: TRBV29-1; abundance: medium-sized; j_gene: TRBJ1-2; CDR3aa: CSAHSFGGDYGYTF; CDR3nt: TGCAGCGCCCACTCGTTCGGGGGGGACTATGGCTACACCTTC
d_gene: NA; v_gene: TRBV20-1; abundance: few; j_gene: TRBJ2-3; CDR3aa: CSRKSRLASSDTQYF; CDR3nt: TGCAGCCGAAAATCCCGCCTAGCAAGTTCAGATACGCAGTATTTT
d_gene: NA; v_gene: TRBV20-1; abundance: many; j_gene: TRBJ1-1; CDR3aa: CSALTGFLTEAFF; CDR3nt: TGCAGTGCCCTGACCGGTTTCTTGACTGAAGCTTTCTTT
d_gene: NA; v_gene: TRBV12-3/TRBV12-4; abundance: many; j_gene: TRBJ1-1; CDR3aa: CASSDRYTEAFF; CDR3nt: TGTGCCAGCAGTGATAGATACACTGAAGCTTTCTTT
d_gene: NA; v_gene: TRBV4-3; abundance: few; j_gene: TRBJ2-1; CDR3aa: CASSQQRPYNEQFF; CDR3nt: TGCGCCAGCAGCCAACAGAGACCCTACAATGAGCAGTTCTTC
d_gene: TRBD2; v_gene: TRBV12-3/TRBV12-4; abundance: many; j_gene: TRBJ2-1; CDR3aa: CASSLALPAGDEQFF; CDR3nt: TGTGCCAGCAGTTTAGCGCTTCCAGCGGGAGATGAGCAGTTCTTC
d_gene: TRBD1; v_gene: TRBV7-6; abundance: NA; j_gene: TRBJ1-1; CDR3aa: CASSPRTGGTEAFF; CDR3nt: TGTGCCAGCAGCCCTAGGACAGGGGGAACTGAAGCTTTCTTT
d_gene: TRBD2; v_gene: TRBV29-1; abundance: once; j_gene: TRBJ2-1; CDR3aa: CSVEVGTSGREFF; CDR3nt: TGCAGCGTTGAGGTCGGGACTAGCGGGAGGGAGTTCTTC
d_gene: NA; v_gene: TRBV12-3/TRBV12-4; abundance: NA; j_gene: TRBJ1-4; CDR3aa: CASTHKVGMAEKLFF; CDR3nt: TGTGCCAGCACCCATAAGGTCGGGATGGCTGAAAAACTGTTTTTT
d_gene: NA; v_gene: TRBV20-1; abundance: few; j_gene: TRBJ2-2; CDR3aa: CSAASELASNTGELFF; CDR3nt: TGCAGTGCTGCATCCGAGCTAGCGTCCAACACCGGGGAGCTGTTTTTT
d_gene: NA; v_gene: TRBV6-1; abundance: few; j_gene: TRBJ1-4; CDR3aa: CASRSRTPTNEKLFF; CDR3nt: TGTGCCAGCAGATCACGGACACCAACTAATGAAAAACTGTTTTTT
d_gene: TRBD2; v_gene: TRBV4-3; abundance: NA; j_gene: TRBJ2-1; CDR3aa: CASSRDYSYNEQFF; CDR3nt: TGCGCCAGCAGCCGGGACTACTCCTACAATGAGCAGTTCTTC
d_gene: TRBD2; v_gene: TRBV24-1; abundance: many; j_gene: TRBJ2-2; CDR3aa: CATSEAGAGELFF; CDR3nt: TGTGCCACCAGTGAAGCGGGGGCCGGGGAGCTGTTTTTT
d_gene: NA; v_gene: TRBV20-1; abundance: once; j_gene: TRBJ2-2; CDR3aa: CSARDLGGMRPGELFF; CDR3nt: TGCAGTGCTAGAGATCTAGGGGGGATGAGGCCCGGGGAGCTGTTTTTT
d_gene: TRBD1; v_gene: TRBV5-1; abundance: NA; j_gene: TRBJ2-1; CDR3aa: CASGPGQGYSEQFF; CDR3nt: TGCGCCAGTGGCCCGGGACAGGGATACAGTGAGCAGTTCTTC
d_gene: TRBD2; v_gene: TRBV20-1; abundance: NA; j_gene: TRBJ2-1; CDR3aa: CSARDTSGRNEQFF; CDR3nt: TGCAGTGCTAGAGATACTAGCGGGAGGAATGAGCAGTTCTTC
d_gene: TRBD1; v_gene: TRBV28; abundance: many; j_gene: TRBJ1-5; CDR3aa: CASSLVTGAYSNQPQHF; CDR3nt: TGTGCCAGCAGTTTAGTGACAGGGGCGTATAGCAATCAGCCCCAGCATTTT
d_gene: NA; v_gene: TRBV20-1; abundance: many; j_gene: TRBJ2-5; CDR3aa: CSARDFGSSQETQYF; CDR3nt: TGCAGTGCTAGAGATTTCGGCAGTTCCCAAGAGACCCAGTACTTC
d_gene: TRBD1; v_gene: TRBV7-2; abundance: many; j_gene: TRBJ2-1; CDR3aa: CASGPRGYNEQFF; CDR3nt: TGTGCCAGCGGACCCAGGGGGTACAATGAGCAGTTCTTC
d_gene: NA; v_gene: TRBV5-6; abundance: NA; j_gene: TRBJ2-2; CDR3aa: CASSLPRGGQITGELFF; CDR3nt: TGTGCCAGCAGCTTGCCCCGGGGTGGACAGATCACCGGGGAGCTGTTTTTT
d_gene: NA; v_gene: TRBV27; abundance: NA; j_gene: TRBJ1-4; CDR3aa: CASRPQQGGSEKLFF; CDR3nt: TGTGCCAGCAGACCCCAACAGGGAGGCAGTGAAAAACTGTTTTTT
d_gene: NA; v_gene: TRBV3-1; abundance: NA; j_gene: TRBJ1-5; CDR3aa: CASSQDRNQPQHF; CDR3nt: TGTGCCAGCAGCCAAGACAGGAATCAGCCCCAGCATTTT
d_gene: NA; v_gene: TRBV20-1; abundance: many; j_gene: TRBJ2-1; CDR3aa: CSAGYNEQFF; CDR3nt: TGCAGTGCCGGTTACAATGAGCAGTTCTTC
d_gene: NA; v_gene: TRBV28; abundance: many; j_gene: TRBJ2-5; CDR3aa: CASSASLGGGPQETQYF; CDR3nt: TGTGCCAGCAGTGCCTCATTGGGGGGAGGACCCCAAGAGACCCAGTACTTC
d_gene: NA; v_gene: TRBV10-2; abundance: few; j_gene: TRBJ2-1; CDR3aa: CASSLEGGGGNEQFF; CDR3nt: TGCGCCAGCAGTCTGGAAGGGGGAGGCGGCAATGAGCAGTTCTTC
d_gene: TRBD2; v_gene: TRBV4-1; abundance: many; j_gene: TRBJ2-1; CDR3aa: CASSLGTSGGFYNEQFF; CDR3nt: TGCGCCAGCAGCCTTGGGACTAGCGGGGGATTCTACAATGAGCAGTTCTTC
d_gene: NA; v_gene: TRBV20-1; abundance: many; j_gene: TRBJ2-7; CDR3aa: CSAGKGDTHYEQYF; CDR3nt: TGCAGTGCTGGGAAGGGGGATACTCACTACGAGCAGTACTTC
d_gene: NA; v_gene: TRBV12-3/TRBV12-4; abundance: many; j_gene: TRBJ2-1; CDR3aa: CASTHDTAGDNEQFF; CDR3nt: TGTGCCAGCACTCACGACACCGCAGGGGACAATGAGCAGTTCTTC
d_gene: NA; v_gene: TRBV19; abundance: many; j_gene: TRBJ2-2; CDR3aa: CASNPTQGTGELFF; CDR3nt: TGTGCCAGTAACCCTACCCAGGGAACCGGGGAGCTGTTTTTT